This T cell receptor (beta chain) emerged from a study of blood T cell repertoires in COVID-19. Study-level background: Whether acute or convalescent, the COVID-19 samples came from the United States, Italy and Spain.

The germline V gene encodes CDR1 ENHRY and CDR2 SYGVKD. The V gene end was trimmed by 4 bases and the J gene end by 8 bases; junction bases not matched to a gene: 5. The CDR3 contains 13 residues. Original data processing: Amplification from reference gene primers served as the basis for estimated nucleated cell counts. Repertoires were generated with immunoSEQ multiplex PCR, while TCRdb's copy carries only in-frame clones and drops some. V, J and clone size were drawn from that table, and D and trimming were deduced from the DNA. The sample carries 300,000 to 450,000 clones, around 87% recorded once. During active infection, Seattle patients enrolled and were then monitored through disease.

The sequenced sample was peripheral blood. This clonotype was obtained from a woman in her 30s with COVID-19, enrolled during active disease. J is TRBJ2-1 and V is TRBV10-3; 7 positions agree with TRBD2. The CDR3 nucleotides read TGTGCCATCAGTGGTTGGGAGGGCGATGAGCAGTTCTTC. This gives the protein CAISGWEGDEQFF.